This record covers a single TCR beta chain. This may stem from a read error, because a much larger clone lies one nucleotide away. From germline, CDR1 is SGDLS and CDR2 YYNGEE. The CDR3 has 14 residues. TCRdb re-called the RT-PCR reads with MiXCR, one entry per CDR3 protein. The table shows fewer than 800,000 distinct CDR3 sequences, with 11% to 15% occurring only once. The rearrangement uses TRBV9 and TRBJ2-5, with 7 positions matching TRBD1. Specimen: memory CD4+ T cells from blood. The receptor was derived from a female donor in good health, serving as a healthy control. The CDR3 sequence is CASSVGRGTESQYF. The CDR3 DNA follows: TGTGCCAGCAGCGTAGGAAGGGGGACAGAGTCCCAGTACTTC.